These 27 T cell receptor beta chains came from one sample sequenced in a study of technical replicates of blood from a handful of donors. TCRdb's copy holds only in-frame clones and misses some; the assay was immunoSEQ multiplex PCR. Found here are tens of thousands of clones, 95% to 98% of them singletons; the top ten hold more than 0.15%. Sequences were obtained from T cells isolated from PBMCs. Receptors were obtained from a human donor in good health.

The chain links TRBV5-1 to TRBJ1-4; D remains unclear. Germline CDR1 SGHRS, CDR2 YFSETQ. V was pared by 4 bases and J by 0 bases, with 10 bases between. The CDR3 contains 15 residues. CDR3 loop: CASSTGVATNEKLFF. The CDR3 coding sequence is TGCGCCAGCAGCACTGGAGTTGCAACTAATGAAAAACTGTTTTTT.

The chain couples TRBV6-5 to TRBJ2-3; 8 nucleotides line up with TRBD1. V lost 5 bases to trimming and J lost 3 bases; unmatched junction nucleotides: 7. The CDR3 extends over 15 amino acids. Germline CDR1 reads MNHEY; CDR2 reads SVGAGI. CDR3 residues: CASSITGQGTDTQYF. In nucleotides, the CDR3 is TGTGCCAGCAGTATAACTGGACAGGGAACAGATACGCAGTATTTT.

The rearrangement links TRBV11-2 to TRBJ2-1; tentative D call: TRBD2 (7 bases). Trimming stripped 2 bases from V and 4 bases from J, with 12 bases between. CDR1 SGHAT and CDR2 FQNNGV come from the germline V gene. The CDR3 runs to 15 residues. The CDR3 nucleotides are TGTGCCAGCAGCTTATACGCGGGGGCGTACAATGAGCAGTTCTTC. Translation: CASSLYAGAYNEQFF.

This clone was seen a single time. In DNA, the CDR3 is TGCGCCAGCAGGATGACTAGCGGGCCTGCAGATACGCAGTATTTT. Translation gives CASRMTSGPADTQYF. V usage is TRBV5-1 and J usage is TRBJ2-3; TRBD2 matches 10 bases. After removal of 5 bases from V and 4 bases from J, the junction contained 7 bases not matched to a gene. This CDR3 has 15 residues. Germline lookup yields CDR1 SGHRS and CDR2 YFSETQ.

The V gene is TRBV14, the J gene TRBJ2-7; D is unclear. The V gene's germline CDR1 is SGHDN and CDR2 FVKESK. Trimming left V 2 bases short and J 5 bases short, with 4 bases between. CDR3 length: 11 amino acids. CDR3 amino acids: CASSQSNEQYF. The DNA of the CDR3 is TGTGCCAGCAGCCAATCTAACGAGCAGTACTTC.

This clone occurred a few times. The chain carries TRBV4-1 and TRBJ2-1; the match to TRBD1 covers 7 bases. This CDR3 comprises 15 residues. V dropped 4 bases and J dropped 7; count of bases not matched to a gene: 10. Germline V CDR1 and CDR2: MGHRA, YSYEKL. As DNA, the CDR3 is TGCGCCAGCAGCCGATCCCGGGACAGTAAGAATGAGCAGTTCTTC. It encodes CASSRSRDSKNEQFF.

For this clone: Mismatch with germline at one junction end may stem from a read error. The chain couples TRBV15 to TRBJ1-1; possible D gene TRBD1, 6 bases. The germline gives CDR1 LNHNV, CDR2 YYDKDF (reference sequence). The CDR3 spans 13 residues. The CDR3 sequence: CATGRGGNTEAFF. The CDR3 nucleotides are TGTGCCACCGGCAGGGGAGGGAACACTGAAGCTTTCTTT.

J is TRBJ1-1 and V is TRBV7-9, with TRBD1 as a possible D gene (6 bases). Trimming cost V 5 bases and J 8 bases, with 21 bases left between them. The CDR3 extends over 15 amino acids. Per germline, CDR1 SEHNR and CDR2 FQNEAQ (reference sequence). CDR3 sequence reads: CASSPRKTGVPEAFF. In nucleotides, the CDR3 is TGTGCCAGCAGCCCCAGGAAGACAGGCGTCCCAGAAGCTTTCTTT.

The chain links TRBV5-1 to TRBJ1-1, with 11 bases that match TRBD1. CDR3 length: 16 residues. Per the germline V gene, CDR1 is SGHRS and CDR2 is YFSETQ. J was trimmed by 7 bases and V by 3 bases; bases with no gene match: 11. CDR3 loop: CASSSGVGTGGFEAFF. The CDR3 coding sequence is TGCGCCAGCAGCTCAGGCGTCGGGACAGGGGGATTTGAAGCTTTCTTT.

The CDR3: CAWSFFRGRGKLFF. CDR3 in DNA: TGTGCCTGGAGTTTTTTCAGGGGACGGGGAAAACTGTTTTTT. The V call is TRBV30, the J call TRBJ1-4; tentatively, D is TRBD1 (6 bases). The CDR3 consists of 14 residues. Trimming took 2 bases from V and 10 from J, leaving 17 bases between them. Germline V CDR1 and CDR2: GTSNPN, SVGIG (reference sequence).

The rearrangement links TRBV11-2 to TRBJ2-1; 7 bases line up with TRBD1. Germline CDR1 reads SGHAT; CDR2 reads FQNNGV. V lost 5 bases, J lost 5 bases, and 12 bases stayed unmatched. The CDR3 runs 16 residues. CDR3 amino acids: CASSPLRGRSHNEQFF. CDR3 nucleotides: TGTGCCAGCAGCCCTTTAAGGGGGCGCAGTCACAATGAGCAGTTCTTC. The full variable domain, rest sourced from reference TRBV11-2 and TRBJ2-1, is EAGVAQSPRYKIIEKRQSVAFWCNPISGHATLYWYQQILGQGPKLLIQFQNNGVVDDSQLPKDRFSAERLKGVDSTLKIQPAKLEDSAVYLCASSPLRGRSHNEQFFGPGTRLTVL.

This clone was recorded only once. CDR3 sequence (DNA): TGTGCCAGCAGCTCAGGGATCAATCAGCCCCAGCATTTT. It specifies CASSSGINQPQHF. The chain has TRBV5-4 and TRBJ1-5; the D gene is possibly TRBD1 (5 bases). This CDR3 has 13 amino acids. Germline CDR1 SGHNT, CDR2 YYREEE (reference sequence). V was clipped by 3 bases and J by 3 bases, with 7 bases between them.

This rearrangement joins TRBV5-8 to TRBJ1-5, with a possible D match to TRBD1 (5 bases). Germline V gene sequence: CDR1 SGHTS, CDR2 YDEGEE. V dropped 4 bases and J dropped 7 bases, with 15 bases sitting between them. The CDR3 runs 14 residues. CDR3 sequence (DNA): TGTGCCAGCAGCGGGGGGACCCCCGGCCAGCCCCAGCATTTT. It encodes CASSGGTPGQPQHF.

This chain uses TRBV2 with TRBJ2-7, with 9 bases that match TRBD1. The length of the CDR3 is 15 residues. Trimming at V came to 1 base and at J to 0 bases, leaving 1 base not matched to a gene. The germline V gene encodes CDR1 SNHLY and CDR2 FYNNEI. The CDR3: CASSEGDRDSYEQYF. CDR3 sequence (DNA): TGTGCCAGCAGTGAAGGGGACAGGGACTCCTACGAGCAGTACTTC.

The J gene is TRBJ1-5, the V gene TRBV6-1, with D possibly TRBD1 on 6 matching bases. Trimming removed 2 bases at V and 4 bases at J, with 12 bases between. CDR1 MNHNS and CDR2 SASEGT come from the germline V gene. This CDR3 has 15 residues. CDR3 residues: CASSEWMTGNQPQHF. The CDR3 DNA is TGTGCCAGCAGTGAATGGATGACAGGTAATCAGCCCCAGCATTTT.

The chain employs TRBV28 and TRBJ1-5; a possible D gene is TRBD1 (6 bases). V gave up 2 bases and J gave up 5 bases, with 16 bases separating them. The germline CDR1 and CDR2 sequences are MDHEN and SYDVKM. There are 16 residues in the CDR3. The CDR3 loop reads CASSLDQGTYYQPQHF. Written as DNA, the CDR3 is TGTGCCAGCAGTTTAGATCAGGGGACCTATTATCAGCCCCAGCATTTT.

V is TRBV19 and J is TRBJ1-1; D uncertain. Per the germline V gene, CDR1 is LNHDA and CDR2 is SQIVND (reference sequence). V lost 5 bases, J lost 3 bases, and 19 bases lay in between. This CDR3 comprises 16 residues. In nucleotides, the CDR3 is TGTGCCAGTAGTCCCGCCCGCCGTGGCAGTTACACTGAAGCTTTCTTT. As protein: CASSPARRGSYTEAFF.

V usage is TRBV15 and J usage is TRBJ1-2, with D unresolved. V was shortened by 0 bases and J by 2 bases, with 13 bases between the two germline ends. The CDR3 length is 16 residues. Germline CDR1 is LNHNV and CDR2 is YYDKDF (reference sequence). For the CDR3, the DNA is TGTGCCACCAGCAGAGATAATGTTCGCGGAAACTATGGCTACACCTTC. It encodes CATSRDNVRGNYGYTF.

V gene TRBV18 combines with J gene TRBJ1-3; 7 bases are shared with TRBD1. CDR3 length equals 15 residues. Germline CDR1 reads KGHSH; CDR2 reads LQKENI. V gave up 5 bases and J gave up 2 bases; unmatched junction bases: 6. The CDR3 DNA reads TGTGCCAGCTCAGCAACAGGGGTTACTGGAAACACCATATATTTT. Amino acids: CASSATGVTGNTIYF.

The chain is built from TRBV6-1 and TRBJ2-5; 7 nucleotides align to TRBD1. In germline, CDR1 is MNHNS, CDR2 SASEGT. The CDR3 spans 14 residues. After removal of 7 bases from V and 4 bases from J, the junction contained 9 bases not matched to a gene. CDR3 nucleotide sequence: TGTGCCAGCATCGTGGACAGGTGGGGAGAGACCCAGTACTTC. Protein sequence: CASIVDRWGETQYF.

The chain carries TRBV6-5 and TRBJ2-7, with D possibly being TRBD1 (6 bases). Germline CDR1 reads MNHEY; CDR2 reads SVGAGI. The CDR3 has 12 amino acids. V lost 6 bases and J lost 1, with 7 bases in between. Written as DNA, the CDR3 is TGTGCCAGCAGCGGGACATCCTACGAGCAGTACTTC. Protein product: CASSGTSYEQYF.

The chain has TRBV7-8 and TRBJ2-7, with D perhaps TRBD1 (8 bases). Trimming cost V 5 bases and J 2 bases, with 13 bases left between them. Germline lookup yields CDR1 SGHVS and CDR2 FQNEAQ. The CDR3 runs to 14 residues. DNA of the CDR3: TGTGCCAGCAGCCTACAGGGGGGGGCCTACGAGCAGTACTTC. Amino acids: CASSLQGGAYEQYF.

The rearrangement links TRBV6-1 to TRBJ1-2, with D possibly being TRBD1 (5 bases). The V end was cut by 0 bases, the J end by 4 bases, with 15 bases between. Germline values: CDR1 MNHNS, CDR2 SASEGT. The CDR3 consists of 16 residues. The CDR3 coding sequence is TGTGCCAGCAGTGAAGCGCTTCGCGGGGGGTCCTATGGCTACACCTTC. As protein: CASSEALRGGSYGYTF.

This chain links TRBV4-1 with TRBJ2-3, with TRBD1 as a possible D gene (7 bases). This CDR3 spans 17 amino acids. Per the germline V gene, CDR1 is MGHRA and CDR2 is YSYEKL. The V end was cut by 4 bases, the J end by 1 base, with 18 bases between. The CDR3 DNA sequence: TGCGCCAGCAGCCGAAAGATGGCAGGGGGGCGCACAGATACGCAGTATTTT. It yields the protein CASSRKMAGGRTDTQYF.

The rearrangement links TRBV30 to TRBJ1-5; D call uncertain. CDR1 is GTSNPN, CDR2 SVGIG, per germline (reference sequence). The CDR3 runs 12 residues. Trimming pared 1 base from V and 4 bases from J, leaving 5 bases between. DNA of the CDR3: TGTGCCTGGAGTGGGACTAATCAGCCCCAGCATTTT. Translated, it gives CAWSGTNQPQHF.

Remarks on this clone: A junction end diverges from the germline sequence, so it may reflect a read error. This rearrangement joins TRBV7-7 to TRBJ2-3, with 9 bases aligning to TRBD2. The CDR3 totals 14 residues. Germline V gene sequence: CDR1 SSHAT, CDR2 FNYEAQ (reference sequence). CDR3 region: CASSLGTSPDTQYF. The CDR3 DNA is TGTGCTAGCAGCTTGGGGACTAGCCCAGATACGCAGTATTTT.

The chain is built from TRBV11-3 and TRBJ1-1, with D hard to call. Between the trimmed V and J ends, which lost 1 base and 7 bases, there was a span of 4 bases. The CDR3 contains 11 residues. The germline V gene encodes CDR1 SGHNT and CDR2 YENEEA. CDR3 bases: TGTGCCAGCAGCTTAGCGGTTGAAGCTTTCTTT. Amino acid sequence: CASSLAVEAFF.